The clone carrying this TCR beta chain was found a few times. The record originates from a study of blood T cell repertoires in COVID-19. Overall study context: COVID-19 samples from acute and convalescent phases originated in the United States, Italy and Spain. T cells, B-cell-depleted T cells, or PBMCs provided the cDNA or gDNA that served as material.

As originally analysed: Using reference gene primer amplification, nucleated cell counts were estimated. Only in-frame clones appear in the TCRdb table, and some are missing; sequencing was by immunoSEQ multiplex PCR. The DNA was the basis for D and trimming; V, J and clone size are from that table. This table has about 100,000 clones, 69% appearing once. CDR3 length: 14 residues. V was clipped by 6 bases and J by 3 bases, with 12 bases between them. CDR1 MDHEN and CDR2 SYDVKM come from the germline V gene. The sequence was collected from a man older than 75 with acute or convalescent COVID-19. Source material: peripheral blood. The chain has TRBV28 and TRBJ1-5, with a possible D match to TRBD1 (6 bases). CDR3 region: CASRTGQINQPQHF. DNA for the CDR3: TGTGCCAGCAGAACCGGACAGATCAATCAGCCCCAGCATTTT.